What follows are 9 T cell receptor beta chains derived from one specimen sequenced in a study of blood T cell repertoires in COVID-19. This table comes from immunoSEQ multiplex PCR, and its TCRdb copy is limited to in-frame clones, with some not included. The sample has about 400,000 clones, 88% seen once. Sequenced: PBMCs or T cells enriched from blood (not recorded which). All receptors come from a woman aged 40 to 55 with acute COVID-19.

This rearrangement joins TRBV6-1 to TRBJ1-2; a possible D gene is TRBD1 (5 bases). Germline V gene lookup returns CDR1 MNHNS and CDR2 SASEGT. Trimming removed 2 bases at V and 4 bases at J, with 8 bases between. The CDR3 length is 13 residues. The CDR3 DNA reads as TGTGCCAGCAGTGAAACAGGCCCCTATGGCTACACCTTC. It yields the protein CASSETGPYGYTF.

This chain uses TRBV10-3 with TRBJ2-3; 9 bases are shared with TRBD2. This CDR3 has 17 residues. CDR1 is ENHRY and CDR2 is SYGVKD in the germline V gene. Trimming cost V 0 bases and J 2 bases; bases outside gene matches: 6. The DNA for the CDR3 is TGTGCCATCAGTGAGTCGGATAGCGGGGGAATCACAGATACGCAGTATTTT. It specifies CAISESDSGGITDTQYF.

This chain uses TRBV5-6 with TRBJ1-2; D uncertain. V gave up 0 bases and J gave up 8 bases, with 8 bases separating them. The CDR3 sequence is 12 residues long. Germline values: CDR1 SGHDT, CDR2 YYEEEE. CDR3 bases: TGTGCCAGCAGCTTGGCCGCGGGCGGCTACACCTTC. The encoded protein is CASSLAAGGYTF.

The chain combines TRBV7-9 with TRBJ1-4, with 7 bases that match TRBD1. Germline CDR1 and CDR2: SEHNR and FQNEAQ (reference sequence). V dropped 1 base and J dropped 8; count of bases not matched to a gene: 7. The CDR3 has 15 residues. Here the CDR3 reads CASSLVQGRGEKLFF. The CDR3 nucleotides are TGTGCCAGCAGCTTAGTACAGGGGAGAGGGGAAAAACTGTTTTTT.

The rearrangement links TRBV6-5 to TRBJ1-1; tentative D call: TRBD1 (5 bases). The CDR3 covers 12 residues. V was clipped by 9 bases and J by 4 bases, with 12 bases between them. Germline V CDR1 and CDR2: MNHEY, SVGAGI. CDR3: CARGRDATEAFF. The CDR3 bases are TGTGCCAGGGGGAGGGACGCCACTGAAGCTTTCTTT.

This chain links TRBV20-1 with TRBJ2-1; TRBD2 matches 9 bases. The germline V gene has CDR1 DFQATT and CDR2 SNEGSKA (reference sequence). V lost 3 bases and J lost 6; bases outside the gene matches: 6. The CDR3 totals 14 residues. The CDR3 DNA reads TGCAGTGCTAGTATAGCGGGGGCCTTCAATGAGCAGTTCTTC. Protein sequence: CSASIAGAFNEQFF.

The chain couples TRBV10-3 to TRBJ1-4; 9 bases agree with TRBD1. This CDR3 is 15 amino acids long. J lost 3 bases, V lost 2 bases, and 1 base had no gene match. Germline-derived CDR1 and CDR2 are ENHRY and SYGVKD. CDR3 bases: TGTGCCATCAGTGAGGACAGGGGGGCTAATGAAAAACTGTTTTTT. Translated, it gives CAISEDRGANEKLFF.

The chain carries TRBV6-5 and TRBJ1-1; D not resolved. The CDR3 spans 11 residues. V was clipped by 5 bases and J by 7 bases, with 8 bases between them. Germline V lookup: CDR1 MNHEY, CDR2 SVGAGI. In DNA, the CDR3 is TGTGCCAGCAGTACCCGGAGTGAAGCTTTCTTT. This translates into CASSTRSEAFF.

This clone occurred once. This chain uses TRBV7-2 with TRBJ1-2; 8 bases map to TRBD1. Germline V gene lookup returns CDR1 SGHTA and CDR2 FQGNSA. With 1 base clipped from V and 0 bases from J, the junction kept 13 bases outside the gene matches. The CDR3 spans 19 residues. The DNA for the CDR3 is TGTGCCAGCAGCTTAGTTACCGGACAGGGCCCGGGAGCTAACTATGGCTACACCTTC. This sequence encodes CASSLVTGQGPGANYGYTF.